This entry is about one T cell receptor beta chain. The data derive from a study of CD8 T cells in Susac syndrome. CDR1 MGHRA and CDR2 YSYEKL come from the germline V gene. The CDR3 is 17 amino acids. V gave up 0 bases and J gave up 1 base, with 15 bases separating them. With random hexamers, 0.5 to 1 ug RNA was reverse transcribed. A single record per CDR3 protein comes from TCRdb applying MiXCR to the immunoSEQ multiplex PCR reads. The table shows 150,000 to 160,000 distinct CDR3 sequences, with approximately 96% occurring only once. This rearrangement joins TRBV4-1 to TRBJ2-5; perhaps TRBD1 as D (6 bases). The TCR comes from a human donor with Susac syndrome. Sequenced input: CD4+ T cells from PBMCs. The CDR3: CASSQDAPGALQETQYF. CDR3 nucleotide sequence: TGCGCCAGCAGCCAAGATGCGCCAGGGGCTCTCCAAGAGACCCAGTACTTC.